Following are 18 T cell receptor beta chains from one sample sequenced in a study of T cells after posttransplantation cyclophosphamide. Assay used: immunoSEQ multiplex PCR; TCRdb lists only in-frame clones, some missing. The profile covers about 38,000 clones, none occurring a single time. The sequencing sample was made of PBMCs. Source of these receptors: a man over 45 in good health, CMV-negative, and a related stem cell transplant donor.

This clone was observed a few times. The V and J genes are TRBV4-3 and TRBJ2-1, with 8 bases lining up with TRBD2. V shed 4 bases, J shed 5 bases, and the junction held 13 bases outside the gene matches. This CDR3 region has 17 residues. The V gene's germline CDR1 is LGHNA and CDR2 YSLEER. CDR3 loop: CASSRAGGSSYNNEQFF. CDR3 bases: TGCGCCAGCAGCCGGGCGGGGGGTAGCTCCTACAACAATGAGCAGTTCTTC.

In its sample, this clone was seen many times. This chain joins TRBV18 and TRBJ1-2; tentative D call: TRBD1 (5 bases). Germline lookup yields CDR1 KGHSH and CDR2 LQKENI. With 0 bases removed from V and 2 bases from J, the gap between germline ends came to 10 bases. The CDR3 runs 15 residues. The CDR3 DNA reads TGTGCCAGCTCACCACCCTCGACAGCAAACTATGGCTACACCTTC. It codes for CASSPPSTANYGYTF.

This clone occurred a few times. The rearrangement links TRBV6-1 to TRBJ2-5; a possible D gene is TRBD1 (6 bases). Gene TRBJ2-7 matches the end of the DNA better, so the J call may be wrong. Germline V CDR1 and CDR2: MNHNS, SASEGT. The CDR3 consists of 14 residues. CDR3 nucleotides: TGTGCCAGCAGTACACAGGGAGTAACCTACGAGCAGTACTTC. Its translation is CASSTQGVTYEQYF.

This clone was observed many times. V usage is TRBV29-1 and J usage is TRBJ2-1; perhaps TRBD2 as D (7 bases). V was shortened by 4 bases and J by 0 bases, with 13 bases between the two germline ends. Germline V gene lookup returns CDR1 SQVTM and CDR2 ANQGSEA. The CDR3 extends over 15 amino acids. CDR3 nucleotide sequence: TGCAGCGTTGTGGGGGGGGGCTTCTCCTACAATGAGCAGTTCTTC. Residues: CSVVGGGFSYNEQFF.

This clone has at least ten counts. V usage is TRBV6-1 and J usage is TRBJ2-2; 9 bases are shared with TRBD2. The length of the CDR3 is 15 residues. Germline CDR1 is MNHNS and CDR2 is SASEGT. V was clipped by 2 bases and J by 6 bases; unmatched bases: 4. CDR3 amino acids: CASSELAGSPGELFF. The CDR3, as DNA: TGTGCCAGCAGTGAACTAGCGGGGTCTCCCGGGGAGCTGTTTTTT.

This clone has just a few counts. The chain joins TRBV27 to TRBJ2-2; 11 nucleotides line up with TRBD2. V lost 7 bases to trimming and J lost 2 bases; unmatched junction nucleotides: 6. This CDR3 contains 16 residues. Germline V gene data show CDR1 as MNHEY and CDR2 as SMNVEV (reference sequence). The CDR3 spells CASTYSGRGNTGELFF. As DNA, the CDR3 is TGTGCCAGCACTTATAGCGGGAGGGGTAACACCGGGGAGCTGTTTTTT.

The rearrangement links TRBV5-1 to TRBJ2-3; 8 nucleotides agree with TRBD2. Germline V gene sequence: CDR1 SGHRS, CDR2 YFSETQ. The CDR3 spans 16 residues. After removal of 0 bases from V and 4 bases from J, the junction contained 7 bases not matched to a gene. CDR3 in amino acids: CASSLVPSGSPDTQYF. DNA of the CDR3: TGCGCCAGCAGCTTGGTACCTAGCGGGTCCCCAGATACGCAGTATTTT.

This clone was seen many times. The chain joins TRBV30 to TRBJ1-1; 7 nucleotides line up with TRBD1. J was trimmed by 2 bases and V by 3 bases; bases with no gene match: 6. CDR3 size: 14 residues. The germline V gene has CDR1 GTSNPN and CDR2 SVGIG (reference sequence). The CDR3 DNA sequence: TGTGCCTGGAGGCAGGGACAGACCAACACTGAAGCTTTCTTT. Encoded protein: CAWRQGQTNTEAFF.

Many counts were recorded for this clone. This chain links TRBV18 with TRBJ1-1; D possibly corresponds to TRBD1 (5 bases). CDR1 and CDR2 from the germline V gene are KGHSH and LQKENI. CDR3 length: 12 residues. Trimming shortened V by 2 bases and J by 8 bases, and 9 bases separated the two germline ends. The CDR3 sequence: CASSPVQGEAFF. CDR3 in DNA: TGTGCCAGCTCACCAGTCCAGGGAGAAGCTTTCTTT.

The table lists this clone with many counts. This sequence joins TRBV5-6 and TRBJ2-1; unclear D gene. Per the germline V gene, CDR1 is SGHDT and CDR2 is YYEEEE. V dropped 5 bases and J dropped 2 bases, with 14 bases sitting between them. The CDR3 runs to 15 residues. CDR3 region: CASSLQETAYNEQFF. CDR3 sequence (DNA): TGTGCCAGCAGTCTCCAGGAAACTGCCTACAATGAGCAGTTCTTC.

This clone was observed at least ten times. This chain links TRBV30 with TRBJ1-3; D is undetermined. Germline V CDR1 and CDR2: GTSNPN, SVGIG (reference sequence). CDR3 size: 14 residues. The CDR3 nucleotides are TGTGCTCAATTGGTCGCGGGCTATGGAAACACCATATATTTT. Encoded protein: CAQLVAGYGNTIYF.

Ten or more counts support this clone. The CDR3 nucleotides are TGCGCCAGCACCCCCGCAGGGATCGACTACGAGCAGTACTTC. Its protein is CASTPAGIDYEQYF. The rearrangement joins TRBV23-1 to TRBJ2-7; D perhaps matches TRBD1 (5 bases). TRBV23-1 is labeled an ORF, and its function is uncertain. CDR3 length equals 14 residues. Trimming cost V 7 bases and J 3 bases, with 16 bases left between them.

This clone was observed at least ten times. The V call is TRBV7-2, the J call TRBJ1-2; TRBD1 matches at 10 bases. Germline CDR1 and CDR2: SGHTA and FQGNSA. CDR3 length equals 14 residues. J was trimmed by 7 bases and V by 4 bases; bases with no gene match: 6. The CDR3 loop reads CASSSWRTGGGYTF. Here the CDR3 DNA reads TGTGCCAGCAGCTCCTGGAGGACAGGGGGTGGCTACACCTTC.

This rearrangement joins TRBV19 to TRBJ2-3, with D perhaps matching TRBD2 (6 bases). The CDR3 extends over 15 amino acids. V lost 10 bases and J lost 0, with 17 bases in between. Per germline, CDR1 LNHDA and CDR2 SQIVND (reference sequence). CDR3 loop: CATGGTGTSTDTQYF. Written as DNA, the CDR3 is TGTGCCACCGGAGGAACTGGGACTAGCACAGATACGCAGTATTTT.

There are many counts of this clone. The chain links TRBV4-3 to TRBJ2-7; TRBD1 might be the D (6 bases). Per germline, CDR1 LGHNA and CDR2 YSLEER. CDR3 length equals 14 residues. V was clipped by 0 bases and J by 2 bases, with 8 bases between them. This CDR3 reads CASSQEDSTYEQYF. CDR3 coding DNA: TGCGCCAGCAGCCAAGAGGACAGTACCTACGAGCAGTACTTC.

This clone occurred many times. The CDR3 nucleotides read TGTGCCAGCAGGGGACAGGGGCACTATGGCTACACCTTC. This gives the protein CASRGQGHYGYTF. The rearrangement links TRBV9 to TRBJ1-2; 10 bases are a match to TRBD1. Germline V gene data show CDR1 as SGDLS and CDR2 as YYNGEE. This CDR3 is built from 13 residues. V trimming: 5 bases; J trimming: 3 bases; junction bases outside the gene matches: 1.

Ten or more counts support this clone. The gene calls are TRBV5-1 and TRBJ2-5; TRBD2 agrees at 8 bases. The CDR3 runs to 15 residues. The V gene end was trimmed by 0 bases and the J gene end by 6 bases; junction bases not matched to a gene: 7. Germline V gene sequence: CDR1 SGHRS, CDR2 YFSETQ. In DNA form, the CDR3 reads TGCGCCAGCAGCTTGGAGGCGGGGGGACGTCAGACCCAGTACTTC. It codes for CASSLEAGGRQTQYF. Based on the CDR3 plus reference TRBV5-1 and TRBJ2-5, the full variable domain is KAGVTQTPRYLIKTRGQQVTLSCSPISGHRSVSWYQQTPGQGLQFLFEYFSETQRNKGNFPGRFSGRQFSNSRSEMNVSTLELGDSALYLCASSLEAGGRQTQYFGPGTRLLVL.

This clone was counted many times. V usage is TRBV9 and J usage is TRBJ1-6; 8 bases match TRBD1. V lost 3 bases, J lost 11 bases, and 4 bases stayed unmatched. Per the germline V gene, CDR1 is SGDLS and CDR2 is YYNGEE. CDR3 length: 13 amino acids. The CDR3 bases are TGTGCCAGCAGCGCGGACAGGGTTCCACCCCTCCACTTT. This translates into CASSADRVPPLHF.